The 24 T cell receptor beta chains in this list originate from one sample, sequenced in a study of blood T cell repertoires in COVID-19 (dated by TCRdb to 2020 to 2021). Library prep was done by the immunoSEQ multiplex PCR assay. Imported from immuneACCESS, the table was reduced by TCRdb to in-frame sequences with V and J called. These copies leave out some clones; in studies compared against another copy, an unresolved V gene accounts for under half, and the cause of the remainder is not known. This sample comprises 150,000 to 200,000 clones, around four fifths of them detected only once. The ten largest clones capture about a tenth of the sample. The sequenced sample was peripheral blood. These receptor sequences come from a woman of 80 years or more with active or convalescent COVID-19.

This rearrangement joins TRBV15 to TRBJ1-5; D gene uncertain. Trimming stripped 0 bases from V and 3 bases from J, with 9 bases between. Germline CDR1 reads LNHNV; CDR2 reads YYDKDF (reference sequence). The CDR3 totals 15 residues. The CDR3 DNA follows: TGTGCCACCAGCAGAGAGGCAGGCATCAATCAGCCCCAGCATTTT. Encoded protein: CATSREAGINQPQHF.

This chain uses TRBV10-3 with TRBJ2-1, with 7 bases that match TRBD1. CDR3 size: 15 residues. Germline V gene sequence: CDR1 ENHRY, CDR2 SYGVKD. J was trimmed by 0 bases and V by 3 bases; bases with no gene match: 2. CDR3 protein: CAISDGTASYNEQFF. CDR3 coding DNA: TGTGCCATCAGTGACGGGACAGCCTCCTACAATGAGCAGTTCTTC.

The chain has TRBV19 and TRBJ2-3, with 10 bases that match TRBD1. The CDR3 contains 17 residues. J was trimmed by 3 bases and V by 2 bases; bases with no gene match: 8. In germline, CDR1 is LNHDA, CDR2 SQIVND (reference sequence). CDR3 nucleotide sequence: TGTGCCAGTAGTATATCCCGGGACAGGGGTTATACAGATACGCAGTATTTT. Protein: CASSISRDRGYTDTQYF.

This clone was found a few times. The rearrangement joins TRBV6-5 to TRBJ2-5, with D possibly matching TRBD2 (6 bases). This CDR3 has 13 amino acids. CDR1 is MNHEY, CDR2 SVGAGI, per germline. Between the trimmed V and J ends, which lost 7 bases and 7 bases, there was a span of 16 bases. This CDR3 reads CASTEGRLGTQYF. CDR3 sequence (DNA): TGTGCCAGCACGGAGGGCAGACTGGGGACCCAGTACTTC.

The rearrangement links TRBV6-6 to TRBJ1-1, with unresolved D. Per germline, CDR1 MNHNY and CDR2 SVGAGI (reference sequence). Trimming stripped 2 bases from V and 1 base from J, with 8 bases between. The CDR3 runs 14 residues. CDR3 in amino acids: CASSYPEGNTEAFF. CDR3 in DNA: TGTGCCAGCAGTTACCCGGAGGGGAACACTGAAGCTTTCTTT.

This chain links TRBV19 with TRBJ2-7; a weak D match, TRBD2 (5 bases). V lost 7 bases, J lost 3 bases, and 19 bases lay in between. Germline CDR1 reads LNHDA; CDR2 reads SQIVND (reference sequence). The CDR3 length is 15 residues. The chain's CDR3 is CASTADSNGDYEQYF. The DNA for the CDR3 is TGTGCCAGTACTGCGGACTCCAATGGGGACTACGAGCAGTACTTC.

The chain uses TRBV3-1 (or the pseudogene TRBV3-2) and TRBJ1-1; D not resolved. The CDR3 totals 18 residues. Per germline, CDR1 LGHDT and CDR2 YNNKEL (reference sequence). Trimming stripped 6 bases from V and 0 bases from J, with 23 bases between. The CDR3 protein is CASRDRDGAGQVNTEAFF. The CDR3, as DNA: TGTGCCAGCAGAGACCGAGATGGTGCGGGTCAAGTGAACACTGAAGCTTTCTTT.

J is TRBJ2-1 and V is TRBV19, with 10 bases identical to TRBD2. J was trimmed by 4 bases and V by 7 bases; bases with no gene match: 7. The CDR3 has 15 residues. Germline V gene lookup returns CDR1 LNHDA and CDR2 SQIVND (reference sequence). This chain's CDR3 is CASTPAGGRYNEQFF. The CDR3 DNA follows: TGTGCCAGTACCCCAGCGGGGGGGAGATACAATGAGCAGTTCTTC. The entire variable domain, with the rest obtained from reference TRBV19 and TRBJ2-1, is as follows: DGGITQSPKYLFRKEGQNVTLSCEQNLNHDAMYWYRQDPGQGLRLIYYSQIVNDFQKGDIAEGYSVSREKKESFPLTVTSAQKNPTAFYLCASTPAGGRYNEQFFGPGTRLTVL.

The CDR3 here is CASSLGKQGGAGYTF. In DNA, the CDR3 is TGCGCCAGCAGCTTGGGGAAACAGGGGGGTGCTGGCTACACCTTC. The V call is TRBV5-1, the J call TRBJ1-2; 8 bases map to TRBD1. Germline CDR1 reads SGHRS; CDR2 reads YFSETQ. V was clipped by 0 bases and J by 7 bases; unmatched bases: 8. The CDR3 has 15 residues.

The CDR3 spells CASSNVPGTGEKLFF. As DNA, the CDR3 is TGCGCCAGCAGCAACGTCCCCGGGACAGGTGAAAAACTGTTTTTT. The chain links TRBV5-1 to TRBJ1-4; 8 positions agree with TRBD1. Germline-derived CDR1 and CDR2 are SGHRS and YFSETQ. The CDR3 loop spans 15 amino acids. With V trimmed by 4 bases and J by 7 bases, 9 bases remained unmatched.

J is TRBJ2-2 and V is TRBV5-1; 9 bases agree with TRBD1. CDR3 length: 16 residues. From germline, CDR1 is SGHRS and CDR2 YFSETQ. V dropped 0 bases and J dropped 1; count of bases not matched to a gene: 1. In DNA, the CDR3 is TGCGCCAGCAGCTTGGGGGACAGGGTGAACACCGGGGAGCTGTTTTTT. Translating it yields CASSLGDRVNTGELFF.

This clone was recorded a few times. The rearrangement uses TRBV30 and TRBJ1-1, with a possible D match to TRBD1 (5 bases). The V end was cut by 0 bases, the J end by 3 bases, with 20 bases between. This CDR3 is built from 17 residues. CDR1 and CDR2 from the germline V gene are GTSNPN and SVGIG (reference sequence). The CDR3 DNA reads as TGTGCCTGGAGTGTACCCGCCAGGGAGGGTACGGACACTGAAGCTTTCTTT. Protein product: CAWSVPAREGTDTEAFF.

The chain employs TRBV28 and TRBJ1-1; TRBD1 might be the D (6 bases). Germline CDR1 is MDHEN and CDR2 is SYDVKM. The CDR3 is 12 amino acids. The V end was cut by 6 bases, the J end by 7 bases, with 12 bases between. This CDR3 reads CASSSPRGEAFF. Here the CDR3 DNA reads TGTGCCAGCAGCTCCCCCAGGGGTGAAGCTTTCTTT.

The chain has TRBV6-5 and TRBJ1-2; D uncertain. Germline-derived CDR1 and CDR2 are MNHEY and SVGAGI. Between the trimmed V and J ends, which lost 2 bases and 9 bases, there was a span of 13 bases. The CDR3 has 13 amino acids. CDR3 in amino acids: CASSYGGVGRYTF. Here the CDR3 DNA reads TGTGCCAGCAGTTACGGCGGGGTTGGGCGCTACACCTTC.

J is TRBJ1-1 and V is TRBV6-2 or TRBV6-3; the D gene is possibly TRBD1 (6 bases). Germline V lookup: CDR1 MNHEY, CDR2 SVGEGT. The CDR3 runs 14 residues. V shed 6 bases and J shed 1 base, with 12 bases lying between them. CDR3 protein: CASSPPDRNTEAFF. As DNA, the CDR3 is TGTGCCAGCAGCCCTCCGGACAGGAACACTGAAGCTTTCTTT.

The V and J genes are TRBV10-3 and TRBJ1-1, with D possibly being TRBD1 (6 bases). This CDR3 region has 16 residues. V lost 0 bases and J 1 base, leaving 12 bases between the germline ends. Germline CDR1 ENHRY, CDR2 SYGVKD. The CDR3: CAISESPGQRNTEAFF. CDR3 DNA sequence: TGTGCCATCAGTGAGTCTCCCGGACAGAGGAACACTGAAGCTTTCTTT.

The chain employs TRBV24-1 and TRBJ2-1; 15 bases agree with TRBD2. Per germline, CDR1 KGHDR and CDR2 SFDVKD. V was clipped by 4 bases and J by 6 bases; unmatched bases: 3. The CDR3 is 16 amino acids. The DNA of the CDR3 is TGTGCCACCAGTGACCCGGGACTAGCGGGGGGCAATGAGCAGTTCTTC. It codes for CATSDPGLAGGNEQFF.

V usage is TRBV14 and J usage is TRBJ1-1, with D perhaps matching TRBD1 (5 bases). Germline-derived CDR1 and CDR2 are SGHDN and FVKESK. The CDR3 runs to 16 residues. V was clipped by 3 bases and J by 4 bases, with 18 bases between them. CDR3 sequence: CASSHIGRGSGTEAFF. The DNA for the CDR3 is TGTGCCAGCAGCCATATCGGTAGGGGCTCGGGCACTGAAGCTTTCTTT.

This clone has a handful of counts. The V and J genes are TRBV19 and TRBJ1-2, with D possibly matching TRBD1 (6 bases). Trimming stripped 8 bases from V and 4 bases from J, with 11 bases between. Germline lookup yields CDR1 LNHDA and CDR2 SQIVND (reference sequence). This CDR3 has 12 residues. This CDR3 reads CASADSTYGYTF. As DNA, the CDR3 is TGTGCCAGTGCGGACAGCACCTATGGCTACACCTTC.

The CDR3 DNA reads TGTGCCAGCAGCCCCCAGGAGGGGAACACTGAAGCTTTCTTT. As protein: CASSPQEGNTEAFF. The V gene is TRBV11-2, the J gene TRBJ1-1; no definite D call. With 5 bases removed from V and 1 base from J, the gap between germline ends came to 11 bases. The CDR3 sequence is 14 residues long. In germline, CDR1 is SGHAT, CDR2 FQNNGV.

V gene TRBV10-3 combines with J gene TRBJ2-3; tentatively, D is TRBD2 (6 bases). Germline values: CDR1 ENHRY, CDR2 SYGVKD. The CDR3 is made up of 12 amino acids. CDR3 DNA: TGTGCAAATTCGGGGGACACAGATACGCAGTATTTT. The encoded protein is CANSGDTDTQYF.

The chain combines TRBV7-8 with TRBJ1-2; D gene unclear. The CDR3 spans 16 residues. Germline assignment: CDR1 SGHVS and CDR2 FQNEAQ. The V end lost 5 bases, the J end lost 2 bases, and 18 bases lay between the germline ends. CDR3 coding DNA: TGTGCCAGCAGCCTTTCGGCGGTCACTGGGAACTATGGCTACACCTTC. Amino acids: CASSLSAVTGNYGYTF.

This chain joins TRBV7-2 and TRBJ1-2; D perhaps matches TRBD1 (6 bases). Trimming removed 5 bases from V and 5 bases from J, with 18 bases in between. The CDR3 consists of 15 residues. The V gene's germline CDR1 is SGHTA and CDR2 FQGNSA. The CDR3 bases are TGTGCCAGCAGCCCCCGGCAGGGGAGTATATATGGCTACACCTTC. The encoded protein is CASSPRQGSIYGYTF.

This sequence joins TRBV3-1 (or the pseudogene TRBV3-2) and TRBJ1-1; D not certain. Germline V CDR1 and CDR2: LGHDT, YNNKEL (reference sequence). The V gene lost 1 base and the J gene lost 1 base, with 10 bases spanning the gap. This CDR3 contains 15 residues. The CDR3, as DNA: TGTGCCAGCAGCCAAGCGATCAACTCGAACACTGAAGCTTTCTTT. The encoded protein is CASSQAINSNTEAFF.